The rows below give T cell receptor beta chains drawn from one sample of a study of blood T cell repertoires in COVID-19. Generated by immunoSEQ multiplex PCR, the TCRdb table keeps only in-frame clones and is missing some. The profile shows about 100,000 clones, approximately 88% of them singletons. Material: peripheral blood. Source of these receptors: a human donor in a cohort sampled during active COVID-19. CDR3s include the opening cysteine and the closing phenylalanine or tryptophan. D genes are given only for firm matches. Size tells how often a clone was seen (once, few, many) or the class of an expanded clone, and some rows leave it out.

>TRBJ1-3|-|TRBD1|TRBV2
TGTGCCAACCGACGGGACAGGGGGCGCGGGTCTGGAAACACCATATATTTT
CANRRDRGRGSGNTIYF
>TRBJ2-3|-|TRBD2|TRBV7-2
TGTGCCAGCAGATTCAACGTAGCGGGGCCAAATACGCAGTATTTT
CASRFNVAGPNTQYF
>TRBJ2-2|-|-|TRBV7-9
TGTGCCAGCAGCTTGTCAGACTCTAACACCGGGGAGCTGTTTTTT
CASSLSDSNTGELFF
>TRBJ1-5|-|TRBD1|TRBV7-9
TGTGCCAGCAGCCCGGGACAGGGGGCGCATCAGCCCCAGCATTTT
CASSPGQGAHQPQHF
>TRBJ2-1|-|TRBD2|TRBV9
TGTGCCAGCAGCGTACGCGACGGGGGGGAAGAGGAGCAGTTCTTC
CASSVRDGGEEEQFF
>TRBJ2-3|-|TRBD1|TRBV9
TGTGCCAGCAGCTGGTCCGGGACAGCCACAGATACGCAGTATTTT
CASSWSGTATDTQYF
>TRBJ2-7|-|TRBD2|TRBV9
TGTGCCAGCAGTTGGGGAGCGGGGCCGCCGGGCGAGCAGTACTTC
CASSWGAGPPGEQYF
>TRBJ2-2|-|TRBD2|TRBV7-9
TGTGCCAGCAGCCCTCCGGGACTAGCTACCGGGGAGCTGTTTTTT
CASSPPGLATGELFF
>TRBJ1-2|-|-|TRBV5-1
TGCGCCAGCAGCTTGTCCACAAACTATGGCTACACCTTC
CASSLSTNYGYTF
>TRBJ2-1|-|TRBD2|TRBV20-1
TGCAGTGCTAGTGGACTAGCGGCAGACTCCTACAATGAGCAGTTCTTC
CSASGLAADSYNEQFF
>TRBJ1-5|-|-|TRBV7-4
TGTGCCAGCAGCTCCGATCCCGGGGGGGGCTCGGATCAGCCCCAGCATTTT
CASSSDPGGGSDQPQHF
>TRBJ2-6|-|-|TRBV9
TGTGCCAGCAGCGTAGAGAAGGATGGGCAGGCGAAGGCCAACGTCCTGACTTTC
CASSVEKDGQAKANVLTF
>TRBJ2-3|-|-|TRBV19
TGTGCCAGTAGTTTCACAGGGCCAGATACGCAGTATTTT
CASSFTGPDTQYF
>TRBJ1-3|few|-|TRBV7-9
TGTGCCAGCAGCTTAGCGCAACCAAGAGCTGGAAACACCATATATTTT
CASSLAQPRAGNTIYF
>TRBJ1-1|once|-|TRBV10-3
TGTGCCATCAGGGGGGGTGACGTACAAGCTTTCTTT
CAIRGGDVQAFF
>TRBJ1-2|once|-|TRBV28
TGTGCCAGCAGGGCTACAGGCCCCCTGTTCTCCTATGGCTACACCTTC
CASRATGPLFSYGYTF
>TRBJ2-7|-|TRBD2|TRBV7-2
TGTGCCAGCAGCACCTATAGCGGGGGGGCAGGGGAGCAGTACTTC
CASSTYSGGAGEQYF
>TRBJ1-5|-|TRBD1|TRBV2
TGTGCCAGCAGTGAACAGGGGGCCGGCAATCAGCCCCAGCATTTT
CASSEQGAGNQPQHF
>TRBJ1-3|-|-|TRBV3-1/TRBV3-2
TGTGCCAGCAGCCTCGACAGGTCGGCAGGAAACACCATATATTTT
CASSLDRSAGNTIYF
>TRBJ1-5|-|-|TRBV12-5
TGTGCTAGTGGTTTGGTACGGTCAACTCAGGACAATCAGCCCCAGCATTTT
CASGLVRSTQDNQPQHF
>TRBJ2-4|-|TRBD1|TRBV28
TGTGCCAGCAGTTCCGCCGGGACAGGGGACAACATTCAGTACTTC
CASSSAGTGDNIQYF
>TRBJ2-1|-|TRBD2|TRBV7-9
TGTGCCAGCAGCCCCATCAGCGGGGGGGGAGGGAGACGCGACAATGAGCAGTTCTTC
CASSPISGGGGRRDNEQFF
>TRBJ2-4|-|TRBD1|TRBV11-3
TGTGCCAGCAGTGACGGACAGGGGTCGTATGACATTCAGTACTTC
CASSDGQGSYDIQYF
>TRBJ2-7|few|-|TRBV28
TGTGCCAGCAGTTCCAGGGACTCCTACGAGCAGTACTTC
CASSSRDSYEQYF
>TRBJ1-5|-|TRBD1|TRBV2
TGTGCCAGCAGTCTAGGACAGGGCGCCCAGCATTTT
CASSLGQGAQHF
>TRBJ1-1|medium-sized|-|TRBV18
TGTGCCAGCTCACCACCGACAGCGCAGAGGACTGAAGCTTTCTTT
CASSPPTAQRTEAFF
>TRBJ1-1|-|-|TRBV11-2
TGTGCCAGCGGCCGTTTTTCGCGGCGGACTGAAGCTTTCTTT
CASGRFSRRTEAFF
>TRBJ2-7|once|TRBD1|TRBV5-5
TGTGCCAGCAGCTGGGGGACAGAGACCTACGAGCAGTACTTC
CASSWGTETYEQYF
>TRBJ1-3|-|TRBD1|TRBV16
TGTGCCAGCAGCCCGGACAGGTCTGGAAACACCATATATTTT
CASSPDRSGNTIYF
>TRBJ2-1|-|TRBD2|TRBV7-2
TGTGCCAGCAGCTATAGCGGGGGGGCCGGTAATGAGCAGTTCTTC
CASSYSGGAGNEQFF
>TRBJ1-5|-|-|TRBV28
TGTGCCAGCAGTTTAGGAGGGCCGAGCAATCAGCCCCAGCATTTT
CASSLGGPSNQPQHF
>TRBJ2-3|-|TRBD2|TRBV7-3
TGTGCCAGCAGCCCAGGGACTAGCGGGGGTACGCAGTATTTT
CASSPGTSGGTQYF
>TRBJ2-7|-|-|TRBV2
TGTGCCAGCAGTTACTCCTACGAGCAGTACTTC
CASSYSYEQYF
>TRBJ1-6|-|-|TRBV7-2
TGTGCCAGTAAGCGAGCAGGGGTTGGTAATTCACCCCTCCACTTT
CASKRAGVGNSPLHF
>TRBJ2-6|-|TRBD1|TRBV4-3
TGCGCCAGCAGTCGACCCGGGACAGCGATTAGCTCTGGGGCCAACGTCCTGACTTTC
CASSRPGTAISSGANVLTF